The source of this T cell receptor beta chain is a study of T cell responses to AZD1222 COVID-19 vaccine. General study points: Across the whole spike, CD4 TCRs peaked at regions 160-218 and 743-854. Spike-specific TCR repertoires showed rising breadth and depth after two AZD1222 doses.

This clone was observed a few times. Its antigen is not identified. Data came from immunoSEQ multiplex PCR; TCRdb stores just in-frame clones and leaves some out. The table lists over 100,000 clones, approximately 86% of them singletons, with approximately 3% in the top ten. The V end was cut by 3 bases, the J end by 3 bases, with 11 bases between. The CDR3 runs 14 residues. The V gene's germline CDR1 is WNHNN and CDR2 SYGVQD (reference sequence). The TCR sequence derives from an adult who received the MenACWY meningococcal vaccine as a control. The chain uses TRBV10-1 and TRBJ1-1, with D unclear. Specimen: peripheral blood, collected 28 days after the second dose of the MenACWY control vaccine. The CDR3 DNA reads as TGCGCCAGCAGTGATCAGCATGGAGACACTGAAGCTTTCTTT. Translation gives CASSDQHGDTEAFF.